This T cell receptor (beta chain) originates from a study of CD8 T cells in ankylosing spondylitis. Study-level results: Blood of patients with ankylosing spondylitis appeared to be characterized by a TCR beta motif of about eight highly homologous variants. Disease-linked clones bore a CD8+ phenotype, appearing relatively rarely in peripheral blood.

Points on this clonotype: Its antigen remains unidentified.

From the 5' RACE reads, TCRdb called clonotypes with MiXCR, one entry per CDR3 protein. The table lists fewer than 450,000 distinct CDR3 sequences, more than 15% of them singletons, with just over 1% in the top ten. Germline CDR1 and CDR2: LNHDA and SQIVND (reference sequence). The CDR3 is 14 amino acids. V gave up 6 bases and J gave up 7 bases, with 16 bases separating them. J is TRBJ1-5 and V is TRBV19; tentatively, D is TRBD1 (5 bases). Sequencing was carried out using blood, either unsorted or a sorted T cell fraction (not recorded which). The TCR was taken from a male donor with ankylosing spondylitis. CDR3 nucleotides: TGTGCCAGTAGGGGGCTTGGGGGAACACAGCCCCAGCATTTT. Its protein product is CASRGLGGTQPQHF.